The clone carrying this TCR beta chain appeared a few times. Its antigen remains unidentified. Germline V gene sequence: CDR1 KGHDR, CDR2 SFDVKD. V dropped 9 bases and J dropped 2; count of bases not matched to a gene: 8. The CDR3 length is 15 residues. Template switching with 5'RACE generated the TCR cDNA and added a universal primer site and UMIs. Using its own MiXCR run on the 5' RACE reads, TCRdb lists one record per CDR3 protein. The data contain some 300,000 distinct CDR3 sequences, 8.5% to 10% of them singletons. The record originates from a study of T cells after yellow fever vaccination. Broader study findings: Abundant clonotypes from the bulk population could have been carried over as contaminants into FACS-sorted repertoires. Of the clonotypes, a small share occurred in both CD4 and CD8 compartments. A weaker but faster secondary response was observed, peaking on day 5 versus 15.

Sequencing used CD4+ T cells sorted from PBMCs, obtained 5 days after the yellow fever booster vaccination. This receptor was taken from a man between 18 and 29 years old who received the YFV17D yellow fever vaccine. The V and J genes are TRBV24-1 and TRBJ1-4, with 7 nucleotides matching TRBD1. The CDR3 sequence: CATGQGDWTNEKLFF. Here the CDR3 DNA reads TGTGCCACCGGCCAGGGGGATTGGACTAATGAAAAACTGTTTTTT.